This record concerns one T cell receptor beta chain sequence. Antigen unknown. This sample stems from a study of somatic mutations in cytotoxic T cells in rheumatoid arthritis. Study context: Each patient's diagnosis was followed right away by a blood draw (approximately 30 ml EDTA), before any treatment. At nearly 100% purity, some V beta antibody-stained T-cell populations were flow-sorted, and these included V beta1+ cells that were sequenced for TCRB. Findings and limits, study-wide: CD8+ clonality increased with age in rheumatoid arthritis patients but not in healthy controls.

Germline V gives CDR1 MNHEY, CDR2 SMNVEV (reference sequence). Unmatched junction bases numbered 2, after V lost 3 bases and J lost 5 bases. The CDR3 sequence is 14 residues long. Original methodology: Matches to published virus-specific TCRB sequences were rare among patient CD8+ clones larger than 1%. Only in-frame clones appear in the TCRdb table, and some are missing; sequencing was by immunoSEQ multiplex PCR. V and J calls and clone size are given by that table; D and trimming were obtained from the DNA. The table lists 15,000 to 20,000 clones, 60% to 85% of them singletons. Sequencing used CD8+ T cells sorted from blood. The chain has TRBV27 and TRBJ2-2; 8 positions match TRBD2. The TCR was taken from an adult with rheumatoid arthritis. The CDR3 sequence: CASSLGTRTGELFF. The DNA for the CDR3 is TGTGCCAGCAGTTTGGGGACTAGGACCGGGGAGCTGTTTTTT.